Presented here are 25 T cell receptor beta chains from one specimen sequenced in a study of shared clonotypes between healthy human individuals. Terminally differentiated effector memory CD45RA+ cells were left out of the naive CD8 fraction, which was CD45RO-negative and positively selected for CCR7. Profiled with immunoSEQ multiplex PCR; TCRdb holds only in-frame clones, not every one. The sample lists approximately 1.9 million clones; 93% were seen once. The sequenced sample consisted of naive CD8+ T cells from PBMCs. These receptor sequences come from a man between 18 and 35 years old in good health. Some clones in this sample may be carry-over from other donors' samples.

J is TRBJ2-5 and V is TRBV7-9; possible D gene TRBD2, 6 bases. Germline CDR1 reads SEHNR; CDR2 reads FQNEAQ (reference sequence). Trimming took off 7 bases at V and 4 bases at J, with 10 bases between the two ends. This CDR3 has 12 amino acids. CDR3 DNA sequence: TGTGCCAGCAAGGCCGGGGGAGAGACCCAGTACTTC. Translation gives CASKAGGETQYF.

V and J are TRBV11-2 and TRBJ1-2; the D gene is possibly TRBD1 (6 bases). CDR3 size: 15 residues. The V and J ends lost 3 bases and 5 bases respectively, with 16 bases between them. Germline CDR1 reads SGHAT; CDR2 reads FQNNGV. The CDR3 DNA reads TGTGCCAGCAGCTTGGGGGGAGACAGGCCATATGGCTACACCTTC. Translating it yields CASSLGGDRPYGYTF.

The gene calls are TRBV30 and TRBJ2-6; no definite D call. The V gene's germline CDR1 is GTSNPN and CDR2 SVGIG (reference sequence). The V gene lost 5 bases and the J gene lost 0 bases, with 8 bases spanning the gap. The CDR3 is made up of 14 amino acids. Here the CDR3 DNA reads TGTGCCTGGCATAAGGACTCTGGGGCCAACGTCCTGACTTTC. Residues: CAWHKDSGANVLTF.

The V gene is TRBV27, the J gene TRBJ2-1, with D possibly being TRBD1 (5 bases). Germline values: CDR1 MNHEY, CDR2 SMNVEV (reference sequence). The CDR3 runs 15 residues. V was cut by 8 bases and J by 4 bases, with 18 bases left in between. The DNA for the CDR3 is TGTGCCAGCGCTCCACGGGCAGGGAAATACAATGAGCAGTTCTTC. It codes for CASAPRAGKYNEQFF.

This chain connects TRBV7-9 to TRBJ2-1, with D possibly TRBD2 on 6 matching bases. The CDR3 runs 15 residues. CDR1 and CDR2 from the germline V gene are SEHNR and FQNEAQ (reference sequence). V was clipped by 4 bases and J by 4 bases, with 14 bases between them. CDR3 protein: CASSSMGGVYNEQFF. In DNA, the CDR3 is TGTGCCAGCAGCTCAATGGGGGGAGTGTACAATGAGCAGTTCTTC.

V gene TRBV9 combines with J gene TRBJ2-6, with D unresolved. CDR3 length: 15 residues. Trimming left V 0 bases short and J 0 bases short, with 4 bases between. Looked up from germline, CDR1 is SGDLS and CDR2 is YYNGEE. CDR3 bases: TGTGCCAGCAGCGTAGCCTCCTCTGGGGCCAACGTCCTGACTTTC. Encoded protein: CASSVASSGANVLTF. The variable domain in full, completed from reference TRBV9 and TRBJ2-6, reads DSGVTQTPKHLITATGQRVTLRCSPRSGDLSVYWYQQSLDQGLQFLIQYYNGEERAKGNILERFSAQQFPDLHSELNLSSLELGDSALYFCASSVASSGANVLTFGAGSRLTVL.

This chain connects TRBV7-2 to TRBJ2-1; D ambiguous. Germline CDR1 SGHTA, CDR2 FQGNSA. This CDR3 region has 14 residues. The germline V and J ends were trimmed by 2 bases and 5 bases, with 10 bases remaining between them. For the CDR3, the DNA is TGTGCCAGCAGCTTATATGGGTTTAACAATGAGCAGTTCTTC. Its protein is CASSLYGFNNEQFF. The whole variable domain, filled in from reference TRBV7-2 and TRBJ2-1, reads GAGVSQSPSNKVTEKGKDVELRCDPISGHTALYWYRQSLGQGLEFLIYFQGNSAPDKSGLPSDRFSAERTGGSVSTLTIQRTQQEDSAVYLCASSLYGFNNEQFFGPGTRLTVL.

V usage is TRBV6-1 and J usage is TRBJ2-1; no reliable D call. The V gene lost 2 bases and the J gene lost 4 bases, with 3 bases spanning the gap. The germline CDR1 and CDR2 sequences are MNHNS and SASEGT. This CDR3 has 12 residues. The CDR3 DNA sequence: TGTGCCAGCAGTGAATGGTACAATGAGCAGTTCTTC. It yields the protein CASSEWYNEQFF.

This sequence joins TRBV29-1 and TRBJ2-7; D uncertain. V was clipped by 7 bases and J by 5 bases, with 15 bases between them. This CDR3 has 12 amino acids. Per the germline V gene, CDR1 is SQVTM and CDR2 is ANQGSEA. CDR3 in DNA: TGCAGCGGACGACAAGGGTCCAACGAGCAGTACTTC. It specifies CSGRQGSNEQYF.

The table lists this clone with a count of one. V gene TRBV6-6 combines with J gene TRBJ1-4; the match to TRBD1 covers 8 bases. The CDR3 consists of 15 residues. The germline CDR1 and CDR2 sequences are MNHNY and SVGAGI (reference sequence). The trim removed 6 bases at V and 8 bases at J, leaving 11 bases unmatched. The CDR3: CASSARQGRGEKLFF. The CDR3 bases are TGTGCCAGCAGCGCCCGACAGGGGCGCGGGGAAAAACTGTTTTTT.

The chain joins TRBV5-4 to TRBJ1-6; the D is unclear. The CDR3 runs to 16 residues. Trimming stripped 0 bases from V and 8 bases from J, with 15 bases between. CDR1 is SGHNT and CDR2 is YYREEE in the germline V gene (reference sequence). The CDR3 protein is CASSLDSLGKYSPLHF. The CDR3 bases are TGTGCCAGCAGCTTGGACTCATTGGGGAAGTATTCACCCCTCCACTTT.

The rearrangement links TRBV28 to TRBJ1-2; D perhaps matches TRBD1 (5 bases). V lost 5 bases and J 7 bases, leaving 14 bases between the germline ends. This CDR3 comprises 13 residues. CDR1 and CDR2 (germline): MDHEN, SYDVKM. This CDR3 reads CASSALRVVGYTF. For the CDR3, the DNA is TGTGCCAGCAGTGCCCTCAGGGTGGTTGGCTACACCTTC.

V is TRBV27 and J is TRBJ2-6; D not certain. This CDR3 spans 16 amino acids. Germline V gene data show CDR1 as MNHEY and CDR2 as SMNVEV (reference sequence). The V and J ends lost 4 bases and 0 bases respectively, with 10 bases between them. CDR3 bases: TGTGCCAGCAGTTCCGGACCGATCTCTGGGGCCAACGTCCTGACTTTC. Translation gives CASSSGPISGANVLTF. The full variable domain, completed using reference TRBV27 and TRBJ2-6, is EAQVTQNPRYLITVTGKKLTVTCSQNMNHEYMSWYRQDPGLGLRQIYYSMNVEVTDKGDVPEGYKVSRKEKRNFPLILESPSPNQTSLYFCASSSGPISGANVLTFGAGSRLTVL.

This chain uses TRBV12-2 with TRBJ2-3. TRBV12-2 is a recognized pseudogene. CDR3 length: 15 amino acids. CDR3 in amino acids: CASLLIQQHTDTQYF. DNA of the CDR3: TGTGCAAGTCTCTTAATCCAGCAGCACACAGATACGCAGTATTTT.

This clone appeared a single time. The V and J genes are TRBV4-2 and TRBJ2-2; 8 bases agree with TRBD2. The germline V gene encodes CDR1 LGHNA and CDR2 YNFKEQ. V lost 4 bases, J lost 6 bases, and 4 bases stayed unmatched. CDR3 length equals 14 residues. CDR3: CASSPGLESGELFF. CDR3 sequence (DNA): TGTGCCAGCAGCCCGGGACTAGAATCCGGGGAGCTGTTTTTT.

A note on this clone: This clone may be a read error of a much larger clone one base away. This same CDR3 is encoded by further DNA sequences in the sample. This chain uses TRBV11-2 with TRBJ2-5; D uncertain. V lost 6 bases, J lost 4 bases, and 6 bases lay in between. The V gene's germline CDR1 is SGHAT and CDR2 FQNNGV. There are 11 residues in the CDR3. This chain's CDR3 is CASSWGETQYF. The DNA for the CDR3 is TGTGCCAGCAGTTGGGGAGAGACCCAGTACTTC.

The genes are TRBV6-5 and TRBJ2-7; D is ambiguous. V lost 5 bases and J 7 bases, leaving 6 bases between the germline ends. The V gene's germline CDR1 is MNHEY and CDR2 SVGAGI. This CDR3 has 10 amino acids. The CDR3: CASSSLEQYF. The DNA of the CDR3 is TGTGCCAGCAGTAGTCTAGAGCAGTACTTC.

The V call is TRBV7-9, the J call TRBJ1-1; the D is unclear. CDR3 length: 16 residues. V gave up 3 bases and J gave up 4 bases, with 18 bases separating them. Germline loops: CDR1 SEHNR, CDR2 FQNEAQ (reference sequence). CDR3 DNA: TGTGCCAGCAGCTTCCGAGAGGGTCTTGGGAGCACTGAAGCTTTCTTT. This gives the protein CASSFREGLGSTEAFF.

This clone occurred once. The chain recombines TRBV13 with TRBJ2-7; possibly TRBD1 or TRBD2 for D (5 bases each). V lost 4 bases and J 1 base, leaving 20 bases between the germline ends. CDR1 and CDR2 from the germline V gene are PRHDT and FYEKMQ (reference sequence). CDR3 length: 17 amino acids. The CDR3 sequence: CASSSQVEGPPSYEQYF. CDR3 nucleotides: TGTGCCAGCAGCTCACAGGTTGAGGGCCCTCCTTCCTACGAGCAGTACTTC.

The genes are TRBV29-1 and TRBJ2-1; D is uncertain. Trimming took off 4 bases at V and 3 bases at J, with 19 bases between the two ends. This CDR3 is built from 16 residues. CDR1 is SQVTM and CDR2 is ANQGSEA in the germline V gene. The CDR3 here is CSVVGGEDGYYNEQFF. The CDR3 DNA sequence: TGCAGCGTTGTTGGTGGCGAAGACGGATACTACAATGAGCAGTTCTTC.

This clone is a singleton in its sample. The gene calls are TRBV10-1 and TRBJ2-1, with 8 positions matching TRBD2. The CDR3 spans 18 residues. J lost 4 bases, V lost 3 bases, and 14 bases had no gene match. From germline, CDR1 is WNHNN and CDR2 SYGVQD (reference sequence). The CDR3 reads CASSDGGLAQRVYNEQFF. Here the CDR3 DNA reads TGCGCCAGCAGTGATGGAGGACTAGCACAAAGGGTTTACAATGAGCAGTTCTTC.

With regard to this clone: This sample includes further DNA sequences coding for the same CDR3. This chain connects TRBV5-6 to TRBJ1-6; D call uncertain. The length of the CDR3 is 13 residues. Trimming took off 0 bases at V and 4 bases at J, with 2 bases between the two ends. Per germline, CDR1 SGHDT and CDR2 YYEEEE. The CDR3 is CASSLGYNSPLHF. CDR3 coding DNA: TGTGCCAGCAGCTTGGGGTATAATTCACCCCTCCACTTT.

V usage is TRBV25-1 and J usage is TRBJ2-5, with D maybe TRBD1 (5 bases). The CDR3 runs to 13 residues. The V gene lost 6 bases and the J gene lost 5 bases, with 13 bases spanning the gap. The germline V gene has CDR1 MGHDK and CDR2 SYGVNS. The CDR3 DNA reads TGTGCCAGCAGCCTCGTGGGGCTGGAGACCCAGTACTTC. Encoded protein: CASSLVGLETQYF.

The CDR3 nucleotides read TGTGCCAGCAGCAAGGTCGGACCCTACACTGAAGCTTTCTTT. It encodes CASSKVGPYTEAFF. The gene calls are TRBV5-4 and TRBJ1-1; D not certain. The CDR3 sequence is 14 residues long. From germline, CDR1 is SGHNT and CDR2 YYREEE (reference sequence). Deletions cut 4 bases from V and 3 bases from J, with 13 bases between. The variable domain in full, with the rest retrieved from reference TRBV5-4 and TRBJ1-1, is ETGVTQSPTHLIKTRGQQVTLRCSSQSGHNTVSWYQQALGQGPQFIFQYYREEENGRGNFPPRFSGLQFPNYSSELNVNALELDDSALYLCASSKVGPYTEAFFGQGTRLTVV.

In the case of this clone: Additional DNA sequences in this sample encode the identical CDR3. The chain uses TRBV10-3 and TRBJ2-7; no clear D gene. CDR1 and CDR2 (germline): ENHRY, SYGVKD. V lost 7 bases and J 0 bases, leaving 10 bases between the germline ends. CDR3 length equals 13 residues. CDR3 sequence: CAITPGLSYEQYF. Here the CDR3 DNA reads TGTGCCATCACCCCGGGCCTCTCCTACGAGCAGTACTTC.